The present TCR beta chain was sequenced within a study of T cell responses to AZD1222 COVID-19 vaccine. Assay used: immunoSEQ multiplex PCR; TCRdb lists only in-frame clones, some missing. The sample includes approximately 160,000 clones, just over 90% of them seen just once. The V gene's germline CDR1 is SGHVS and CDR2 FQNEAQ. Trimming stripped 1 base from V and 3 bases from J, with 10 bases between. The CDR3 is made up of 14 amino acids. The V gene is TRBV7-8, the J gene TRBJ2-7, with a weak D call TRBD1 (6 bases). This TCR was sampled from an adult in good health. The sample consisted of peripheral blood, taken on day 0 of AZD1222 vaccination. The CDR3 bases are TGTGCCAGCAGCTTAGTCGGACAGTACTACGAGCAGTACTTC. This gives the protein CASSLVGQYYEQYF.